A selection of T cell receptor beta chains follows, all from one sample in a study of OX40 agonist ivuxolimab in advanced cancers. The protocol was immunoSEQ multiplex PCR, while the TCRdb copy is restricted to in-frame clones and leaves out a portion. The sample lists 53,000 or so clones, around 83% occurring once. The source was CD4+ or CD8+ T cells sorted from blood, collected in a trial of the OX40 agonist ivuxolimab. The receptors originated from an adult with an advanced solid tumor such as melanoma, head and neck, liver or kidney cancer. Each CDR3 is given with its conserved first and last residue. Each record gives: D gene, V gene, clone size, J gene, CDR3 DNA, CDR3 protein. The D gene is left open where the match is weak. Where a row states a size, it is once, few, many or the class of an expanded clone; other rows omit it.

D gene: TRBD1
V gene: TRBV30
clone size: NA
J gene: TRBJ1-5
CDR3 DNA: TGTGCCTGGAGTGTAGGGGGCGGGGGTGAGCAGCCCCAGCATTTT
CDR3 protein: CAWSVGGGGEQPQHF

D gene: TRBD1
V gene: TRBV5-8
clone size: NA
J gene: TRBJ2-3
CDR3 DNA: TGTGCCAGCAGCTTAGCGGGACAGGGTGCAGATACGCAGTATTTT
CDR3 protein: CASSLAGQGADTQYF

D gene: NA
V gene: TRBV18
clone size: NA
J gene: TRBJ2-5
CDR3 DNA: TGTGCCAGCTCACCACCCACAGGGCAAGAGACCCAGTACTTC
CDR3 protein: CASSPPTGQETQYF

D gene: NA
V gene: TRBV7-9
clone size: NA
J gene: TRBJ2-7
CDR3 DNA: TGTGCCAGCAGCATATCCATACTCTACGAGCAGTACTTC
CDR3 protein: CASSISILYEQYF

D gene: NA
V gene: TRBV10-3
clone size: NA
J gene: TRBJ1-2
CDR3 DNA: TGTGCCATCAGTGAGTTCGGACAGACGAGCACTGGCTACACCTTC
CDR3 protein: CAISEFGQTSTGYTF

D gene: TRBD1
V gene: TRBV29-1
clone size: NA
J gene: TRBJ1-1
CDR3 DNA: TGCAGCGCCCGGGGGGGCAGGGGGCTTGATTACACTGAAGCTTTCTTT
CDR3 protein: CSARGGRGLDYTEAFF

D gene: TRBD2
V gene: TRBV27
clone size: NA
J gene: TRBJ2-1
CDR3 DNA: TGTGCCAGCAGTTTGGCAGGGCGAGGGGTTAGCGGGAGGGGTGAGCAGTTCTTC
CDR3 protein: CASSLAGRGVSGRGEQFF

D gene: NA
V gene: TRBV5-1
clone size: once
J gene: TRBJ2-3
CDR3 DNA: TGCGCCAGCAGCCCCTCCGCCGTTCGCACAGATACGCAGTATTTT
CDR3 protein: CASSPSAVRTDTQYF

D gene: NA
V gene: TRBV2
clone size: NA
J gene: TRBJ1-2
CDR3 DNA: TGTGCCAGCAGTGAACTCGTGACTAACTATGGCTACACCTTC
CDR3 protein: CASSELVTNYGYTF

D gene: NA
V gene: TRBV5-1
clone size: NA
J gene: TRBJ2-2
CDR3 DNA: TGCGCCAGCAGCGGTAGCGGGAACACCGGGGAGCTGTTTTTT
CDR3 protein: CASSGSGNTGELFF

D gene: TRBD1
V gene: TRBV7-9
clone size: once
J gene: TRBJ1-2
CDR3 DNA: TGTGCCAGCAGCCCTTCCGGGACAGGGACCAATGGCTACACCTTC
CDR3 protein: CASSPSGTGTNGYTF

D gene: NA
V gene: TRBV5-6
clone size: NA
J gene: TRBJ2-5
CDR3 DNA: TGTGCCAGCAGTTGGGGGCGAGGGGAGACCCAGTACTTC
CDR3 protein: CASSWGRGETQYF

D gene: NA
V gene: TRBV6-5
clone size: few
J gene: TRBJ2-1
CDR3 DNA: TGTGCCAGCAGGCAGTGGAGCGATGAGCAGTTCTTC
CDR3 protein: CASRQWSDEQFF

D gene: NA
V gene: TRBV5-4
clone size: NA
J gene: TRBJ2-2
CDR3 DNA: TGTGCCAGCAGCGGGCTAGCACAGAACACCGGGGAGCTGTTTTTT
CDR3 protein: CASSGLAQNTGELFF

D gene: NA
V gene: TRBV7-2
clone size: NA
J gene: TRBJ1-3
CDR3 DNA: TGTGCCAGCAGCCCGTTCCCTGGGGACGGAAACACCATATATTTT
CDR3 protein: CASSPFPGDGNTIYF

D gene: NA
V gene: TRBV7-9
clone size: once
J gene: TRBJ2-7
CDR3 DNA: TGTGCCAGCAGCGACGTGATCGAGCAGTACTTC
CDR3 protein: CASSDVIEQYF

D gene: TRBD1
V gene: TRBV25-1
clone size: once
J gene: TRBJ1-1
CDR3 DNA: TGTGCCAGCAGAGGACCTCAGTTACAGGGGAGCCGATCTGGGGAAGCTTTCTTT
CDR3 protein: CASRGPQLQGSRSGEAFF

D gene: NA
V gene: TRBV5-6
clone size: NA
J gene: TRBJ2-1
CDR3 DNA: TGTGCCAGCAGCTCCCAGGTGGGGTGGGGCAATGAGCAGTTCTTC
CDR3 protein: CASSSQVGWGNEQFF

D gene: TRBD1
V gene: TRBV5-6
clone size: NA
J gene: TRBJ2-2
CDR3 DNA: TGTGCCAGCAGCTCCCGGGACAGAAACACCGGGGAGCTGTTTTTT
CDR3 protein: CASSSRDRNTGELFF

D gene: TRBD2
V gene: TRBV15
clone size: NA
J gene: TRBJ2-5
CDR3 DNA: TGTGCCACCAGCAGAGAGGAAGGACTAGCGCAGACCCAGTACTTC
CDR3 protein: CATSREEGLAQTQYF

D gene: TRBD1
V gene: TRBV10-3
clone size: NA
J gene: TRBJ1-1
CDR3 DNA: TGTGCCATCAGAAGGGACAGGGCGGAGTACACTGAAGCTTTCTTT
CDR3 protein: CAIRRDRAEYTEAFF

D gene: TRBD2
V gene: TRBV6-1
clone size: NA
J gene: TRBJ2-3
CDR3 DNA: TGTGCCAGCAGTGGCCTGGGGGGGGGTGGACGCACAGATACGCAGTATTTT
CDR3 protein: CASSGLGGGGRTDTQYF

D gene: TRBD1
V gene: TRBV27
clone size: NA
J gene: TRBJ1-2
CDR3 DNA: TGTGCCAGCAGAATTTCTGGGACAGGGGCATTCACGGGCTATGGCTACACCTTC
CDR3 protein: CASRISGTGAFTGYGYTF

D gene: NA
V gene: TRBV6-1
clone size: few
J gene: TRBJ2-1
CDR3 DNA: TGTGCCAGCAGTGAAGCAGGGGGGGGCTCCTACAATGAGCAGTTCTTC
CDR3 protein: CASSEAGGGSYNEQFF

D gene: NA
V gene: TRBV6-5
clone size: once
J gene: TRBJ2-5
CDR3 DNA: TGTGCCAGCAGTTACTTTCGCGGACAGCAAGAGACCCAGTACTTC
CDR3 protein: CASSYFRGQQETQYF

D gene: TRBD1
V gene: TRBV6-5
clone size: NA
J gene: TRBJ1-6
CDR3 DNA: TGTGCCAGCAGTTCCAGGGGGCCATATAATTCACCCCTCCACTTT
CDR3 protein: CASSSRGPYNSPLHF

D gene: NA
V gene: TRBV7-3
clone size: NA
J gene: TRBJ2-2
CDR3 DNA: TGTGCCAGCAGCGTGCACTTTTTCGGGGAGCTGTTTTTT
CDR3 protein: CASSVHFFGELFF

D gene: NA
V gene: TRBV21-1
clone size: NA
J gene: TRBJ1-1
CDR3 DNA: TGTGCCAGCCTAGACAGGGGCACTGAAGCTTTCTTT
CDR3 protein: CASLDRGTEAFF

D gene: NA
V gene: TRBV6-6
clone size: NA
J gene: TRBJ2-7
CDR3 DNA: TGTGCCAGCAAAAACAGTCAGAGCTCCTACGAGCAGTACTTC
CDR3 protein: CASKNSQSSYEQYF

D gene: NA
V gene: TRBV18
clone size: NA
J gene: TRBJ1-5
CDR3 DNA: TGTGCCAGCTCACCTCAAGACGGCGGGGGCAATCAGCCCCAGCATTTT
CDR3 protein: CASSPQDGGGNQPQHF

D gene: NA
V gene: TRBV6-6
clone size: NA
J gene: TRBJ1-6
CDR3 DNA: TGTGCCAGCATCAAGGGCCTACCTACCTATAATTCACCCCTCCACTTT
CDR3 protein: CASIKGLPTYNSPLHF

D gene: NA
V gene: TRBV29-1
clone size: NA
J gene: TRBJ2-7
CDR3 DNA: TGCAGCGTTGAGGCAGGGGCCCACTCCTACGAGCAGTACTTC
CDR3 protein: CSVEAGAHSYEQYF

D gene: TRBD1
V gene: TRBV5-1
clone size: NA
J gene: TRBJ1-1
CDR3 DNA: TGCGCCAGCAGCTACGGACAGGGAGGGACTGAAGCTTTCTTT
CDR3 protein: CASSYGQGGTEAFF

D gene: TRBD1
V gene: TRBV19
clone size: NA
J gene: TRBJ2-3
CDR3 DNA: TGTGCCAGTAGTATAAAAGCGACAGGGGGAGAGGATACGCAGTATTTT
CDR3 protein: CASSIKATGGEDTQYF

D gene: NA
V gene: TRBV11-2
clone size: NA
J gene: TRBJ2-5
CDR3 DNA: TGTGCCAGCAGCTTATTGTCAGGGGTAGGGCAAGAGACCCAGTACTTC
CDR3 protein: CASSLLSGVGQETQYF

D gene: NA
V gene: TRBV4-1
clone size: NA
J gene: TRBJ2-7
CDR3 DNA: TGCGCCAGCATCCGATGTAAGGAGCAGTACTTC
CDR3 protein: CASIRCKEQYF

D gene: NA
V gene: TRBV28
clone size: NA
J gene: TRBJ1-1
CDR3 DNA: TGTGCCAGCAGTTTTAGTCTCACTGAAGCTTTCTTT
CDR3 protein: CASSFSLTEAFF

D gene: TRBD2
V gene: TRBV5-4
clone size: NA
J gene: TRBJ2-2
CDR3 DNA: TGTGCCAGCAGCCCAGCGGGGGGCTCGAACACCGGGGAGCTGTTTTTT
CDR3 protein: CASSPAGGSNTGELFF

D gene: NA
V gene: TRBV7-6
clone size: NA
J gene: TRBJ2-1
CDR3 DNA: TGTGCCAGCAGCGCACGATCTCCCACCTTTTACAATGAGCAGTTCTTC
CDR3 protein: CASSARSPTFYNEQFF

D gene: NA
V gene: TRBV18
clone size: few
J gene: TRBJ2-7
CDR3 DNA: TGTGCCAGCTCACCACGGGACGAGCAGTACTTC
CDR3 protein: CASSPRDEQYF

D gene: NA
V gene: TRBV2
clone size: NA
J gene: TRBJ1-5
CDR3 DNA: TGTGCCAGCAGGCCCGGGCTCCAGCGGGGTCAGCCCCAGCATTTT
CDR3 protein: CASRPGLQRGQPQHF

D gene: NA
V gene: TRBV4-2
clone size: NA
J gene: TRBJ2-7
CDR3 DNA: TGTGCCAGCAGCCAACTCAGGACACCAACCTACGAGCAGTACTTC
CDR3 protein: CASSQLRTPTYEQYF

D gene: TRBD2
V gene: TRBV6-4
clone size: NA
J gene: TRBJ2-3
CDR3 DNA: TGTGCCAGCAGAAGGACTAGCGGCCACACAGATACGCAGTATTTT
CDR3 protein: CASRRTSGHTDTQYF

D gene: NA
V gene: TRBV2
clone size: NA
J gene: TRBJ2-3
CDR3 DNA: TGTGCCACCTCAAAAGTAGATACGCAGTATTTT
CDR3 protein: CATSKVDTQYF

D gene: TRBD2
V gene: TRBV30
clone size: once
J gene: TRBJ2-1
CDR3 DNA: TGTGCCTGGAGTTCAAAAGGACTAGCGGACAATGAGCAGTTCTTC
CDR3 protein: CAWSSKGLADNEQFF

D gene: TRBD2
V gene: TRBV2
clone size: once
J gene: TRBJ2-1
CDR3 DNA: TGTGCCAGCAGTACTACTAGCGGGAGAAGTCGGTCCTACAATGAGCAGTTCTTC
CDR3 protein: CASSTTSGRSRSYNEQFF

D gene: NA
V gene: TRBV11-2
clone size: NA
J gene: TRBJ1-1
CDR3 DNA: TGTGCCAGCAGCCCTCTCCGGGAGACAGGCCTTAGGACTGAAGCTTTCTTT
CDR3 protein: CASSPLRETGLRTEAFF

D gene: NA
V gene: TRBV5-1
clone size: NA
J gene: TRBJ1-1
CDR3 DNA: TGCGCCAGCAGCTTGGCCGGCCGTCCTCAACCAGAAGCTTTCTTT
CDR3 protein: CASSLAGRPQPEAFF

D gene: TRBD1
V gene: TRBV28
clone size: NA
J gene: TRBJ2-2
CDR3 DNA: TGTGCCAGCAGTCCGACAGGGATGGGGACCGGGGAGCTGTTTTTT
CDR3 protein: CASSPTGMGTGELFF

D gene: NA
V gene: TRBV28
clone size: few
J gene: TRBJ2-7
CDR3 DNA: TGTGCCAGCAATACGGGGGCGCGGGAGCAGTACTTC
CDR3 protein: CASNTGAREQYF

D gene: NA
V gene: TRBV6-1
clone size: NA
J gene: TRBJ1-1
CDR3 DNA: TGTGCCAGCAGGCCGGACCAAGCGAACACTGAAGCTTTCTTT
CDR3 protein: CASRPDQANTEAFF

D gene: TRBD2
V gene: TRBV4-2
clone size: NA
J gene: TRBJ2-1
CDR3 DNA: TGTGCCAGCAGCCAAGATTCTAGCGGGTCCCACAATGAGCAGTTCTTC
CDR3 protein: CASSQDSSGSHNEQFF

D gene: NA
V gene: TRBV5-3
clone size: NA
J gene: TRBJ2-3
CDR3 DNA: TGTGCCAGAAGCTCCCGGCCGGGACAAGTGTTCTTCCCGCAGTATTTT
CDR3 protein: CARSSRPGQVFFPQYF